This T cell receptor (beta chain) was sequenced for a study of OX40 agonist ivuxolimab in advanced cancers. The overall study: Having had anti-PD-1, anti-PD-L1 or anti-CTLA-4 therapy before was allowed, and roughly 40% had some. General observations from the study: Expanded clones belonging to CD8+ T cells outnumbered, on average, those of CD4+.

Clones were read by immunoSEQ multiplex PCR, and TCRdb kept only the in-frame ones, dropping some. The sample contains 70,000 to 90,000 clones, approximately 89% of which appear only once. The CDR3 is 15 residues long. J gave up 6 bases and V 3 bases, and 4 bases lay outside the gene matches. CDR1 and CDR2 (germline): SGHAT, FQNNGV. Note on this clone: Antigen: not known.

The sequence came from an adult with an advanced solid tumor such as melanoma, head and neck, liver or kidney cancer. Material: CD4+ or CD8+ T cells sorted from blood, obtained in a trial of the OX40 agonist ivuxolimab. The chain carries TRBV11-2 and TRBJ2-2; 10 positions match TRBD2. The CDR3 is CASSFGTSDPGELFF. CDR3 nucleotide sequence: TGTGCCAGCAGCTTTGGGACTAGCGACCCCGGGGAGCTGTTTTTT.